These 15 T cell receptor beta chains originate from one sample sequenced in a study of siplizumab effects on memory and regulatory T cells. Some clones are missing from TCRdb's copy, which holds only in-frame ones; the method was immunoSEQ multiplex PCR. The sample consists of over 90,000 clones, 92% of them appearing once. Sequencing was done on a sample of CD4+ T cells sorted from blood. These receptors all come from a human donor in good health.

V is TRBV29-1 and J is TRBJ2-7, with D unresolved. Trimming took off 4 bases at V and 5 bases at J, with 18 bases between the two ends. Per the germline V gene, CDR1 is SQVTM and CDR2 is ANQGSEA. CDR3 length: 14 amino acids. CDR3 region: CSVVDTFIGNEQYF. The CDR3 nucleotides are TGCAGCGTTGTAGACACATTTATTGGGAACGAGCAGTACTTC.

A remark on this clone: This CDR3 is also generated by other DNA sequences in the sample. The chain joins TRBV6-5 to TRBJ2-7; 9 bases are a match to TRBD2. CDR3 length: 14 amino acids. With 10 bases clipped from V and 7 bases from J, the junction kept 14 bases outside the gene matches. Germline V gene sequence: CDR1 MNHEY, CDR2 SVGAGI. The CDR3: CATGRREGPREQYF. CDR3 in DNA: TGTGCCACCGGGAGGCGGGAGGGCCCTAGAGAGCAGTACTTC.

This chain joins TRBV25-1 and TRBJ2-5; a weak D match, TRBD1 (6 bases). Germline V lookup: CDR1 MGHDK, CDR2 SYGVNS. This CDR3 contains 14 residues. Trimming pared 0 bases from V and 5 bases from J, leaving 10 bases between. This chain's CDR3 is CASSEYLTGETQYF. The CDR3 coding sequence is TGTGCCAGCAGTGAATATCTTACAGGGGAGACCCAGTACTTC.

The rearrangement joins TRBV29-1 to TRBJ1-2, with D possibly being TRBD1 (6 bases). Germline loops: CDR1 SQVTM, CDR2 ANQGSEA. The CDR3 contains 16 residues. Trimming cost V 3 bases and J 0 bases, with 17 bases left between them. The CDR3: CSVDPQGQSTNYGYTF. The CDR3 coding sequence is TGCAGCGTTGATCCCCAAGGACAGTCTACTAACTATGGCTACACCTTC. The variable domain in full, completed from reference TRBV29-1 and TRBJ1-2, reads SAVISQKPSRDICQRGTSLTIQCQVDSQVTMMFWYRQQPGQSLTLIATANQGSEATYESGFVIDKFPISRPNLTFSTLTVSNMSPEDSSIYLCSVDPQGQSTNYGYTFGSGTRLTVV.

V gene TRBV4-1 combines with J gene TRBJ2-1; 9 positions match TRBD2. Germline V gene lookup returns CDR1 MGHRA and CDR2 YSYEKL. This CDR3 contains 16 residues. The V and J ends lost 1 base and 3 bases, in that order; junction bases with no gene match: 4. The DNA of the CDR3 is TGCGCCAGCAGCCAAGTGACTAGCGGAGTCTACAATGAGCAGTTCTTC. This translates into CASSQVTSGVYNEQFF.

The CDR3 sequence: CASREPTGQGSGYTF. As DNA, the CDR3 is TGTGCCAGCAGAGAGCCGACGGGACAGGGGTCCGGCTACACCTTC. The chain employs TRBV7-8 and TRBJ1-2; 10 nucleotides line up with TRBD1. The CDR3 is made up of 15 amino acids. With 6 bases clipped from V and 8 bases from J, the junction kept 12 bases outside the gene matches. Germline V gives CDR1 SGHVS, CDR2 FQNEAQ.

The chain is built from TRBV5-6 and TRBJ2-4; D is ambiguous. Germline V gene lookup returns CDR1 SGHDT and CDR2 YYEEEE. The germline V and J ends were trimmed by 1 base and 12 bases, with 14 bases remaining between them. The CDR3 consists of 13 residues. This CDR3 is CASSLWSSSAQYF. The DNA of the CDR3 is TGTGCCAGCAGCTTGTGGTCGTCCAGCGCTCAGTACTTC.

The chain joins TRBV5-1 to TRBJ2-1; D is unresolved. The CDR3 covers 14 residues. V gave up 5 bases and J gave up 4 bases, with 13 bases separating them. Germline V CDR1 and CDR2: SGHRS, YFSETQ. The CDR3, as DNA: TGCGCCAGCAGTCGAGAACTTGGTTACAATGAGCAGTTCTTC. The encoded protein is CASSRELGYNEQFF.

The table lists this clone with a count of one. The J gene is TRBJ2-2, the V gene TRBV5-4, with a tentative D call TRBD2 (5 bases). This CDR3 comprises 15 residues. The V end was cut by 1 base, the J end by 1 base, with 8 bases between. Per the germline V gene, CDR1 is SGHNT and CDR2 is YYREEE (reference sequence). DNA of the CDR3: TGTGCCAGCAGCTTGCATGGAGGGAACACCGGGGAGCTGTTTTTT. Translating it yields CASSLHGGNTGELFF.

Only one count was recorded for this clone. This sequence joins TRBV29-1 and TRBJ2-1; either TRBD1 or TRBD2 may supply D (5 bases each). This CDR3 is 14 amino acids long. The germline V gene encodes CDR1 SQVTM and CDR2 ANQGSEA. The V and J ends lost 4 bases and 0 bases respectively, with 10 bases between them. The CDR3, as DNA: TGCAGCGTTGGGGGGATTACCTCCTACAATGAGCAGTTCTTC. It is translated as CSVGGITSYNEQFF.

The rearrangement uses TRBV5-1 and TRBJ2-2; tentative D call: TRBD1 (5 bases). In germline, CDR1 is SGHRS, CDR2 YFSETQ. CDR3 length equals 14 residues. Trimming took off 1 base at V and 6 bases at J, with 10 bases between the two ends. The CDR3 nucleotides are TGCGCCAGCAGCTTGCTCGCAGGGTCCGGGGAGCTGTTTTTT. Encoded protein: CASSLLAGSGELFF.

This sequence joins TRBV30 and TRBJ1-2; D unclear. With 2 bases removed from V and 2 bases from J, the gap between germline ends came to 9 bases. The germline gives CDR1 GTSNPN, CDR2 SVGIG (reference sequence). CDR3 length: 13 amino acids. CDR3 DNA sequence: TGTGCCTGGAGTATGGCACAGAACTATGGCTACACCTTC. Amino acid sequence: CAWSMAQNYGYTF.

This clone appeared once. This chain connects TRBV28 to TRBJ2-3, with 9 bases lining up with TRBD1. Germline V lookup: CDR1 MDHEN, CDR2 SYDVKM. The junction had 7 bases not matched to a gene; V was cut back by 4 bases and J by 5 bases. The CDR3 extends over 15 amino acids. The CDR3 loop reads CASSSYRGQEDTQYF. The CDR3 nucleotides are TGTGCCAGCAGTTCGTACAGGGGGCAGGAAGATACGCAGTATTTT.

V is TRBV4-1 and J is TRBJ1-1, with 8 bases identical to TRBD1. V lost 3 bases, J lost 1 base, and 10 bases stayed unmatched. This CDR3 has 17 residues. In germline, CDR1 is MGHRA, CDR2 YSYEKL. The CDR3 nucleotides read TGCGCCAGCAGCCATTCCGGGACAGGAGTTCGGAACACTGAAGCTTTCTTT. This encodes CASSHSGTGVRNTEAFF.

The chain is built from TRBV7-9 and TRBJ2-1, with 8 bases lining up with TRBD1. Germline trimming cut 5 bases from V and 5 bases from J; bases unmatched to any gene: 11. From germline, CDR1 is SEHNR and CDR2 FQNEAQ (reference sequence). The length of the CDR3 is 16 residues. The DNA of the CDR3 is TGTGCCAGCAGCAGCCCAGTGACAGGGGACCACAATGAGCAGTTCTTC. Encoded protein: CASSSPVTGDHNEQFF.